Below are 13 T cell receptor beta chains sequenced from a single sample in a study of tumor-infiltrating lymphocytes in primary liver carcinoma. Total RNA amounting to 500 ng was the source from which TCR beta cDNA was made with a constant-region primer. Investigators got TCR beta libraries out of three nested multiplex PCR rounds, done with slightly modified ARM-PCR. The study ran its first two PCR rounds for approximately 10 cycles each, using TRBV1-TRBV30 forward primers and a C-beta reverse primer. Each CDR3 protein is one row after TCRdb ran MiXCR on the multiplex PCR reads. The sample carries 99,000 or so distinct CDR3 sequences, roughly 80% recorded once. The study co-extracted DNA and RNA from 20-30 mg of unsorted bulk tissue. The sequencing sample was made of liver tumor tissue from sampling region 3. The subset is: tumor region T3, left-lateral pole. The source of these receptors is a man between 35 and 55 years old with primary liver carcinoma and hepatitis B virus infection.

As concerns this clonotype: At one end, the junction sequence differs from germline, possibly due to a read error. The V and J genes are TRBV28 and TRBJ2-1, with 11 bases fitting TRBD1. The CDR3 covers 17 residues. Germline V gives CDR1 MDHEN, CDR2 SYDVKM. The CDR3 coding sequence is TGTGCCAGCAGACCCCCCGTCGGACAGGGGGCCTACATTGAGCAGTTCTTC. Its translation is CASRPPVGQGAYIEQFF.

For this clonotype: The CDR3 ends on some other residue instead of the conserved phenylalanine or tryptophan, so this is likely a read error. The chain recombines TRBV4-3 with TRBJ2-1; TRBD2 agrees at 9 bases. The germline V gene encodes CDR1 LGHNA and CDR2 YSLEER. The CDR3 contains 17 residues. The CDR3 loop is CAGSQEPQAGGLDEQFL. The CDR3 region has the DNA TGCGCCGGCAGCCAAGAACCCCAAGCGGGAGGTTTGGATGAGCAGTTCCTC.

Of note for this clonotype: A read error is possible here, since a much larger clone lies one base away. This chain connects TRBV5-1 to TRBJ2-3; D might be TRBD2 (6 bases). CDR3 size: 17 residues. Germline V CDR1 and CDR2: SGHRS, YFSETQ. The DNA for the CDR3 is TGCGCCGGCAGCTTGCCAGGGAGGATCGACGGCACAGATACGCAGTATTTT. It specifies CAGSLPGRIDGTDTQYF.

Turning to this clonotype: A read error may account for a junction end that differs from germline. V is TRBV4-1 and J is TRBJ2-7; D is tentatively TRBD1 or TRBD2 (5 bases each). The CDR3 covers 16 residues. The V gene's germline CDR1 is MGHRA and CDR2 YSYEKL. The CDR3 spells CASSQDIGRDPYVQYF. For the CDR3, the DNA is TGCGCCAGCAGCCAAGATATTGGCAGGGACCCCTACGTGCAGTACTTC.

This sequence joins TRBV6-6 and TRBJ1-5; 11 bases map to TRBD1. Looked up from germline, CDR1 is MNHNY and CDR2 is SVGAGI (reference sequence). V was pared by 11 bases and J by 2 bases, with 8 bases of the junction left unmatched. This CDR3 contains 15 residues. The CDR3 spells CAGTRDRGGNQPQHF. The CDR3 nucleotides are TGTGCCGGCACTAGGGACAGGGGGGGCAATCAGCCCCAGCATTTT.

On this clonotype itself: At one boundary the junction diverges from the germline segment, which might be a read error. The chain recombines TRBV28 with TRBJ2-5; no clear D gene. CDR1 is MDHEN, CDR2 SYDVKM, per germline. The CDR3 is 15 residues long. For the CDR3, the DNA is TGTGCCAGCAGATTAGGAATCCTCATTCAAGAGACCCAGTACTTT. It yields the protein CASRLGILIQETQYF.

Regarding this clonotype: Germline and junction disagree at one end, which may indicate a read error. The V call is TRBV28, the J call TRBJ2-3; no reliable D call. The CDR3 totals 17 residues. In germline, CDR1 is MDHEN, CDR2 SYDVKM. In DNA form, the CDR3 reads TGTGCCAGCAGTTCCACCCTCGGGCGGTCTATCACAGATACGCAGTTTTTT. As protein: CASSSTLGRSITDTQFF.

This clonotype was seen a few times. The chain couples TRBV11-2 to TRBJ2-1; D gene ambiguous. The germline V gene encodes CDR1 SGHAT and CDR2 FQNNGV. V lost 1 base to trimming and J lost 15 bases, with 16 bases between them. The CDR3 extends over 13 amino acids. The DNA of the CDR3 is TGTGCCAGCAGCTTAGCTCGTAACAATGAGTGGTTCTTC. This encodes CASSLARNNEWFF.

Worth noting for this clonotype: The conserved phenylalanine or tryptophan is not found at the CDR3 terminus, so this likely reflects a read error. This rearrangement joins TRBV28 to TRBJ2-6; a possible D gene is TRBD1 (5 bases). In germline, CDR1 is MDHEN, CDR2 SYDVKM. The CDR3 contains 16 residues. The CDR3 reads CANSWARDSGANVLTI. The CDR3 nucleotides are TGTGCCAACAGTTGGGCCAGGGACTCTGGGGCCAACGTCCTGACTATC.

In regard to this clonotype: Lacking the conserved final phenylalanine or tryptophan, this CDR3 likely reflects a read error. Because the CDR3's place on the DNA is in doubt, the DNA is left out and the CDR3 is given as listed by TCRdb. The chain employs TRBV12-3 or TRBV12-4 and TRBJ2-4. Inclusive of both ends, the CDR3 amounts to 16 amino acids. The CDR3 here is CASSFRGLGAKNIKYL.

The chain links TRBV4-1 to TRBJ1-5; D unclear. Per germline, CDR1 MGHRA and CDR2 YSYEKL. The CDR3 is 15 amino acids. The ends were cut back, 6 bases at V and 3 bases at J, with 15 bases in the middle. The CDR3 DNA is TGCGCCAGCAGTCACATAGTGGGGAACAATCAGCCCCAGCATTTT. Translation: CASSHIVGNNQPQHF.

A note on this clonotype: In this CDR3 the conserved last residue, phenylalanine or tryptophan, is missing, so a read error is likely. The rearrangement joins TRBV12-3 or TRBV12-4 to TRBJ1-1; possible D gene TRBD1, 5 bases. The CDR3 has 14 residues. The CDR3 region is CASSFGGLNSEAFV. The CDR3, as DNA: TGTGCCAGCAGTTTCGGGGGGTTGAACAGTGAAGCTTTCGTT.

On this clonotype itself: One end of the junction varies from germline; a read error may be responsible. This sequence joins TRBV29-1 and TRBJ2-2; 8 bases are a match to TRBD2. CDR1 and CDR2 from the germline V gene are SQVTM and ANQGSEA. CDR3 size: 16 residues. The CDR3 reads CSAADGGDLNIGGLFF. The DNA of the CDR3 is TGCAGCGCCGCCGACGGGGGGGACTTGAACATCGGGGGGCTGTTTTTT.